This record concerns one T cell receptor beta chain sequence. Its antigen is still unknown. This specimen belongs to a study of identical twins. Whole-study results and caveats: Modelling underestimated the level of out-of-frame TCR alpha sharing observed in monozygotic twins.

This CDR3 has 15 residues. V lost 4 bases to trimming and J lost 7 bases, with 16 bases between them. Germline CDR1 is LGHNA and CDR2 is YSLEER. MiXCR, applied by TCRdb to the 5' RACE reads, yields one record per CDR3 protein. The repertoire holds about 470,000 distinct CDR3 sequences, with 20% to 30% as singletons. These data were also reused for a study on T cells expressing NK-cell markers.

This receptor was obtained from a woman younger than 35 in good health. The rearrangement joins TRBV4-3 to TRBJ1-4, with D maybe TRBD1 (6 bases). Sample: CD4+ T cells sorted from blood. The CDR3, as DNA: TGCGCCAGCAGCCCCCCGAGGCAGGGGACTGAAAAACTGTTTTTT. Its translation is CASSPPRQGTEKLFF.